The rows below give T cell receptor beta chains drawn from one sample of a study of cytomegalovirus exposure and HLA in healthy donors. The method was immunoSEQ multiplex PCR; TCRdb's version includes in-frame clones alone and lacks a portion of them. The sample consists of some 65,000 clones, around 80% of them appearing once. The sequenced sample was PBMCs. The receptors stem from a woman aged 40 to 49 in good health and CMV-seropositive. Both conserved end residues are trimmed from each CDR3. Fields, in order: D gene, J gene, V gene, CDR3 protein. The D gene is left open where the match is weak.

. | TRBJ2-3 | TRBV10-2 | ASTDPNRGDTQY
. | TRBJ2-4 | TRBV9 | ASTGPGNIQY
TRBD2 | TRBJ2-3 | TRBV7-8 | ASSLAGTVGLAGGPADTQY
. | TRBJ2-3 | TRBV7-6 | ASSSGRDTQY
. | TRBJ1-2 | TRBV6-1 | ASSETEISGYT
. | TRBJ2-1 | TRBV2 | ASSEARSEYNEQF
TRBD1 | TRBJ2-1 | TRBV5-8 | ASSLDRGRDEQF
. | TRBJ2-5 | TRBV9 | ASSAAGLLRGETQY
. | TRBJ2-3 | TRBV7-2 | ASSFFLADTQY
. | TRBJ1-5 | TRBV19 | ASSIPPPLTGENQPQH
TRBD1 | TRBJ2-2 | TRBV29-1 | SVETGVNTGELF
. | TRBJ1-4 | TRBV10-2 | ASQPGEKLF
TRBD1 | TRBJ1-2 | TRBV27 | ASSSLDRGSYT
TRBD1 | TRBJ1-5 | TRBV19 | ASSSLGAGGFRNQPQH
. | TRBJ1-2 | TRBV5-1 | ASSTGRQVGSNYGYT
. | TRBJ1-5 | TRBV5-6 | ASSLEGEAQPQH
. | TRBJ2-3 | TRBV2 | ASRPNPSGDTQY
TRBD1 | TRBJ1-2 | TRBV15 | ATSRDGDRGGYGHT
. | TRBJ1-1 | TRBV6-1 | ASSEGQENTEAF
. | TRBJ1-1 | TRBV5-1 | ASGQGEQTAEAF
TRBD1 | TRBJ2-7 | TRBV20-1 | SARQGDEQY
. | TRBJ2-7 | TRBV5-1 | ASPTPTMEHSYEQY
TRBD1 | TRBJ2-3 | TRBV25-1 | ASSLDRVDTQY
TRBD1 | TRBJ2-7 | TRBV5-6 | ASSLLGTGGSYEQY
. | TRBJ2-7 | TRBV7-2 | ASSLGLVGSYEQY
. | TRBJ2-6 | TRBV9 | ASSPQGTNSGANVLT
. | TRBJ1-2 | TRBV2 | ASGTKGVYGYT
TRBD1 | TRBJ1-2 | TRBV28 | ASSPGQASYGYT
. | TRBJ1-4 | TRBV6-5 | ASSEPGLDEKLF
. | TRBJ2-1 | TRBV7-2 | ASSLGTRAADEQF
TRBD2 | TRBJ2-7 | TRBV4-3 | ASSQDWGGSFSYEQY
TRBD1 | TRBJ2-3 | TRBV12-5 | ASGEYRGRADTQY
TRBD2 | TRBJ2-2 | TRBV13 | ASSIGLAGGLGELF
. | TRBJ1-6 | TRBV30 | AWRMGSSPLH
TRBD2 | TRBJ2-3 | TRBV18 | ASSPQRGAPDTQY
. | TRBJ1-1 | TRBV4-3 | ASSQDRQGHTEAF
. | TRBJ1-4 | TRBV5-1 | ASSLQGRGEKLF
. | TRBJ2-3 | TRBV18 | ASSPPEADTQY
. | TRBJ1-1 | TRBV15 | ATSSRKGGAEAF
TRBD1 | TRBJ2-6 | TRBV4-3 | ASSQAPQGAANVLT
. | TRBJ1-4 | TRBV7-8 | ASSLMGGDNEKLF
. | TRBJ2-1 | TRBV2 | ASSEAGEWGPKF
TRBD1 | TRBJ1-2 | TRBV5-8 | ASSSGTGRLKPVGNGYT
TRBD1 | TRBJ1-5 | TRBV6-5 | ASSTGTGGQQPQH
TRBD2 | TRBJ2-1 | TRBV5-1 | ASSQLLSGGRYNEQF
. | TRBJ1-2 | TRBV11-2 | ASSPGRVSYGYT
. | TRBJ1-1 | TRBV21-1 | ASSKEQQGATTEAF
TRBD2 | TRBJ2-7 | TRBV11-2 | ASSLDMRGRYEQY
TRBD1 | TRBJ2-7 | TRBV30 | AWGQGNYEQY
. | TRBJ1-2 | TRBV5-4 | ASSLEGLYGYT
TRBD1 | TRBJ1-5 | TRBV4-2 | ASSQDRGLFQPQH
. | TRBJ1-2 | TRBV7-2 | ASSLGPTNYGYT
TRBD2 | TRBJ2-1 | TRBV7-6 | ASSLGTSGMQGQF
TRBD2 | TRBJ2-1 | TRBV14 | ASSQGSGGNNEQF
TRBD2 | TRBJ2-1 | TRBV18 | ASSLTSGGPSSYNEQF
TRBD1 | TRBJ2-7 | TRBV4-2 | ASSHLLRQGTSYEQY
TRBD1 | TRBJ2-2 | TRBV7-3 | ASSLKTGDTGELF
. | TRBJ2-1 | TRBV7-9 | SSSLKPQNEQF
TRBD1 | TRBJ2-7 | TRBV5-1 | ANSDVTGGIQVEQY
. | TRBJ2-7 | TRBV30 | AWSDFGVTKSSYEQY